This TCR beta chain was sequenced during a study of blood T cell repertoires in COVID-19. Study overall: Donors in the United States, Italy and Spain gave samples during acute or convalescent COVID-19. T cells, B-cell-depleted T cells, or PBMCs provided the cDNA or gDNA that served as material.

Losses at the gene ends were 3 bases for V and 1 base for J; bases not matched to a gene: 7. The germline CDR1 and CDR2 sequences are SGDLS and YYNGEE. This CDR3 is 16 amino acids long. Per the original data handling: Reference gene primer amplification gave estimated nucleated cell counts. The protocol was immunoSEQ multiplex PCR, while the TCRdb copy is restricted to in-frame clones and leaves out a portion. That table gives V, J and clone size, and the DNA gave D and trimming. The sample includes approximately 250,000 clones, under 85% of them seen just once. The TCR comes from a human donor in a cohort sampled during active COVID-19. The chain carries TRBV9 and TRBJ2-3; 8 bases line up with TRBD1. Input material: peripheral blood. The CDR3: CASSAGTGSGTDTQYF. In DNA, the CDR3 is TGTGCCAGCAGCGCCGGGACAGGTTCCGGCACAGATACGCAGTATTTT.